This record concerns one T cell receptor (beta chain) sequence. The source of the sample is a study of T cells in Graves' hyperthyroidism and ophthalmopathy. RNA transcripts gave rise to amplified TCR beta CDR3 regions. TCR CDR3 regions were first amplified by RT-PCR with HTBI primers. A single record per CDR3 protein comes from TCRdb applying MiXCR to the multiplex PCR reads. This table holds about 720,000 distinct CDR3 sequences, approximately 19% found once. The germline CDR1 and CDR2 sequences are MRHNA and SNTAGT. J lost 6 bases, V lost 3 bases, and 12 bases had no gene match. The CDR3 extends over 18 amino acids.

V is TRBV6-4 and J is TRBJ2-1; the match to TRBD1 covers 12 bases. This clonotype was obtained from a woman between 50 and 59 years old with Graves' hyperthyroidism that later progressed to Graves' ophthalmopathy. The sequencing input was blood. The CDR3 is CASSERDRGRERVNEQFF. DNA of the CDR3: TGTGCCAGCAGTGAAAGGGACAGGGGGCGCGAAAGGGTCAATGAGCAGTTCTTC.